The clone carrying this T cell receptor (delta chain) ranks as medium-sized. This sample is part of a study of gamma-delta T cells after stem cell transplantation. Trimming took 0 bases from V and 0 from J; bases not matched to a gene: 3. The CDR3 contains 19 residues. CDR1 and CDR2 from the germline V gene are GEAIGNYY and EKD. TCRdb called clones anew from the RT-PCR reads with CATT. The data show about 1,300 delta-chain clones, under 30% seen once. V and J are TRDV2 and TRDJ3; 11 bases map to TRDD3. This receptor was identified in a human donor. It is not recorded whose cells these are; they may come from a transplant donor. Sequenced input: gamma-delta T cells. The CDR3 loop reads CACDTSTGGYSWDTRQMFF. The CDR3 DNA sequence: TGTGCCTGTGACACCAGTACTGGGGGATACTCCTGGGACACCCGACAGATGTTTTTC.